This is a list of T cell receptor beta chains from one sample in a study of T cells in Graves' hyperthyroidism and ophthalmopathy. A single record per CDR3 protein comes from TCRdb applying MiXCR to the multiplex PCR reads. Found here are hundreds of thousands of distinct CDR3 sequences, 11% to 15% of them singletons; the top ten hold 14%. The sequencing input was blood. The origin of the receptors is a woman aged 40 to 50 with Graves' hyperthyroidism. Each CDR3 is given without its conserved first and last residue. The order of the fields is CDR3 protein, V gene, J gene.

cdr3_aa: ASSFSQVSGNTIY; v_call: TRBV28; j_call: TRBJ1-3
cdr3_aa: ASSRDTPHNEQF; v_call: TRBV2; j_call: TRBJ2-1
cdr3_aa: SAWEEVAKNIQY; v_call: TRBV20-1; j_call: TRBJ2-4
cdr3_aa: ASSPGTSGRYEQY; v_call: TRBV5-1; j_call: TRBJ2-7
cdr3_aa: ASSRRDSANTGELF; v_call: TRBV13; j_call: TRBJ2-2
cdr3_aa: ASGTTGVSNQPQH; v_call: TRBV7-2; j_call: TRBJ1-5
cdr3_aa: ASSQGLALYNEQF; v_call: TRBV3-1; j_call: TRBJ2-1
cdr3_aa: ASSLSPSGASYEQY; v_call: TRBV27; j_call: TRBJ2-7
cdr3_aa: ASMGRGGSNEQF; v_call: TRBV2; j_call: TRBJ2-1
cdr3_aa: ASNTPTYNEQF; v_call: TRBV28; j_call: TRBJ2-1
cdr3_aa: AWSVGQLISYNEQF; v_call: TRBV30; j_call: TRBJ2-1
cdr3_aa: ASSQDGMGAEAYEQY; v_call: TRBV3-1; j_call: TRBJ2-7
cdr3_aa: ASSKGQGQETQY; v_call: TRBV7-9; j_call: TRBJ2-5
cdr3_aa: ASKEHSQGGTEAF; v_call: TRBV6-1; j_call: TRBJ1-1
cdr3_aa: ASSYRGVGQETQY; v_call: TRBV19; j_call: TRBJ2-5
cdr3_aa: ASSSWTWNTGELF; v_call: TRBV7-2; j_call: TRBJ2-2
cdr3_aa: ASSTTGQGSYEQY; v_call: TRBV7-9; j_call: TRBJ2-7
cdr3_aa: ASTQRGTNEKLF; v_call: TRBV19; j_call: TRBJ1-4
cdr3_aa: ASSRSDSYEQY; v_call: TRBV3-1; j_call: TRBJ2-7
cdr3_aa: ASSLGTYYNEQF; v_call: TRBV6-1; j_call: TRBJ2-1
cdr3_aa: ASSYRGQATGNTIY; v_call: TRBV6-9; j_call: TRBJ1-3
cdr3_aa: ASSFHGGNSYEQY; v_call: TRBV28; j_call: TRBJ2-7
cdr3_aa: ASSQGGRAVDTQY; v_call: TRBV28; j_call: TRBJ2-3
cdr3_aa: ATGKGASGSTDTQY; v_call: TRBV19; j_call: TRBJ2-3
cdr3_aa: ASSFNPGQSPF; v_call: TRBV11-3; j_call: TRBJ2-1